This TCR beta chain is from a study of T cell changes during pregnancy in multiple sclerosis. Sequencing used immunoSEQ multiplex PCR; TCRdb keeps in-frame clones, though not all of them. The repertoire holds roughly 70,000 clones, with about 91% as singletons. Sequenced here: peripheral blood, sampled in the first trimester of pregnancy. The sequence was collected from a female donor with multiple sclerosis, enrolled in a pregnancy study.

The CDR3, as DNA: TGTGCCAGCAGCTCTAAACAGGGGGCGCGGGAGACCCAGTACTTC. Translating it yields CASSSKQGARETQYF. The chain has TRBV7-2 and TRBJ2-5; 9 nucleotides line up with TRBD1. The CDR3 loop spans 15 amino acids. Germline lookup yields CDR1 SGHTA and CDR2 FQGNSA. The junction had 8 bases not matched to a gene; V was cut back by 4 bases and J by 5 bases. Full variable domain (rest looked up from reference TRBV7-2 and TRBJ2-5): GAGVSQSPSNKVTEKGKDVELRCDPISGHTALYWYRQSLGQGLEFLIYFQGNSAPDKSGLPSDRFSAERTGGSVSTLTIQRTQQEDSAVYLCASSSKQGARETQYFGPGTRLLVL.